The 23 T cell receptor beta chains listed next were all sequenced from one sample in a study of CD8 T cells in ankylosing spondylitis. TCRdb re-analysed the 5' RACE reads in MiXCR, keeping a single row per CDR3 protein. Among 300,000 to 400,000 distinct CDR3 sequences listed, about 15% were seen once. The sequenced sample consisted of blood, either unsorted or a sorted T cell fraction (not recorded which). These receptors originate from a male donor with ankylosing spondylitis or in good health (not recorded which).

The chain combines TRBV5-6 with TRBJ2-2, with D tentatively TRBD1 or TRBD2 (5 bases each). The length of the CDR3 is 14 residues. Germline assignment: CDR1 SGHDT and CDR2 YYEEEE. Trimming shortened V by 4 bases and J by 9 bases, and 16 bases separated the two germline ends. Written as DNA, the CDR3 is TGTGCCAGCAGCCCGGGACCGGCCGGTAGGGAGCTGTTTTTT. It is translated as CASSPGPAGRELFF.

This clonotype was picked up a small number of times. The V call is TRBV12-3 or TRBV12-4, the J call TRBJ1-2, with 7 positions matching TRBD1. The CDR3 runs 13 residues. V shed 6 bases and J 8 bases; nucleotides not matched to a gene: 9. The CDR3 region is CASSWGQPGGYTF. CDR3 in DNA: TGTGCCAGCAGCTGGGGACAGCCCGGAGGCTACACCTTC.

The chain carries TRBV6-1 and TRBJ2-7; possible D gene TRBD2, 5 bases. Germline assignment: CDR1 MNHNS and CDR2 SASEGT. CDR3 size: 13 residues. V was clipped by 6 bases and J by 3 bases, with 12 bases between them. As DNA, the CDR3 is TGTGCCAGCAGCCGATCGGGGTTCTACGAGCAGTACTTC. This encodes CASSRSGFYEQYF.

This clonotype was seen only a few times. V usage is TRBV12-3 or TRBV12-4 and J usage is TRBJ2-3, with unresolved D. This CDR3 spans 13 amino acids. V was pared by 3 bases and J by 3 bases, with 7 bases between. CDR3 loop: CASSLKNTDTQYF. The CDR3 coding sequence is TGTGCCAGCAGTTTGAAAAATACAGATACGCAGTATTTT.

The rearrangement joins TRBV3-1 to TRBJ2-2; 9 bases align to TRBD2. This CDR3 comprises 15 residues. The germline V gene has CDR1 LGHDT and CDR2 YNNKEL (reference sequence). J gave up 3 bases and V 4 bases, and 3 bases lay outside the gene matches. The CDR3 here is CASSLSGGDTGELFF. As DNA, the CDR3 is TGTGCCAGCAGCCTTAGCGGGGGTGACACCGGGGAGCTGTTTTTT.

In this sample, this clonotype turned up a few times. The V call is TRBV25-1, the J call TRBJ2-2; possibly TRBD2 for D (5 bases). This CDR3 is built from 14 residues. Trimming shortened V by 3 bases and J by 5 bases, and 10 bases separated the two germline ends. Per the germline V gene, CDR1 is MGHDK and CDR2 is SYGVNS. This CDR3 reads CASSDRGLTGELFF. The CDR3, as DNA: TGTGCCAGCAGTGACAGAGGGTTAACCGGGGAGCTGTTTTTT.

V gene TRBV7-9 combines with J gene TRBJ2-2, with no clear D. The CDR3 is 13 residues long. CDR1 and CDR2 (germline): SEHNR, FQNEAQ (reference sequence). Trimming shortened V by 3 bases and J by 4 bases, and 6 bases separated the two germline ends. The CDR3 sequence: CASSFPSTGELFF. CDR3 bases: TGTGCCAGCAGCTTCCCCAGCACCGGGGAGCTGTTTTTT.

This clonotype showed up just a few times. The V and J genes are TRBV20-1 and TRBJ2-1; maybe TRBD2 (5 bases). V lost 6 bases and J 0 bases, leaving 15 bases between the germline ends. CDR3 length equals 15 residues. Germline CDR1 DFQATT, CDR2 SNEGSKA (reference sequence). This chain's CDR3 is CSASPGGISYNEQFF. The CDR3 DNA is TGCAGTGCCTCCCCCGGAGGCATCTCCTACAATGAGCAGTTCTTC.

V and J are TRBV6-2 or TRBV6-3 and TRBJ2-3, with D possibly being TRBD2 (5 bases). V was clipped by 6 bases and J by 6 bases, with 16 bases between them. The CDR3 is 14 amino acids. The V gene's germline CDR1 is MNHEY and CDR2 SVGEGT. CDR3 bases: TGTGCCAGCAGCCCGGACTTCCCCAGGGATACGCAGTATTTT. Its protein product is CASSPDFPRDTQYF.

The chain joins TRBV5-6 to TRBJ2-3; tentatively, D is TRBD2 (5 bases). Deletions cut 0 bases from V and 3 bases from J, with 11 bases between. The CDR3 loop spans 15 amino acids. Looked up from germline, CDR1 is SGHDT and CDR2 is YYEEEE. DNA of the CDR3: TGTGCCAGCAGCTTGGTCCGGCGGGCGACAGATACGCAGTATTTT. This codes for CASSLVRRATDTQYF. Combining the CDR3 with reference TRBV5-6 and TRBJ2-3 gives the whole variable domain DAGVTQSPTHLIKTRGQQVTLRCSPKSGHDTVSWYQQALGQGPQFIFQYYEEEERQRGNFPDRFSGHQFPNYSSELNVNALLLGDSALYLCASSLVRRATDTQYFGPGTRLTVL.

In this sample, this clonotype turned up a few times. J is TRBJ1-3 and V is TRBV12-3 or TRBV12-4; possible D gene TRBD1, 5 bases. There are 14 residues in the CDR3. The germline V and J ends were trimmed by 5 bases and 4 bases, with 12 bases remaining between them. The CDR3 here is CASSRQGKGNTIYF. The CDR3 bases are TGTGCCAGCAGTCGTCAGGGAAAAGGAAACACCATATATTTT.

This clonotype was picked up a small number of times. This chain joins TRBV12-3 or TRBV12-4 and TRBJ1-2; D call uncertain. V lost 4 bases and J lost 5, with 11 bases in between. This CDR3 has 13 amino acids. DNA of the CDR3: TGTGCCAGCAGTTCGGGGTGGCTGTATGGCTACACCTTC. Protein sequence: CASSSGWLYGYTF.

This clonotype was seen a handful of times. The rearrangement joins TRBV12-3 or TRBV12-4 to TRBJ2-7; 9 bases match TRBD2. CDR3 size: 15 residues. V lost 2 bases and J lost 0; bases outside the gene matches: 2. The CDR3 sequence: CASSLSSGNSYEQYF. CDR3 DNA: TGTGCCAGCAGTTTATCTAGCGGGAACTCCTACGAGCAGTACTTC.

This clonotype was seen more than once but under ten times. This chain links TRBV7-2 with TRBJ2-1, with D unresolved. Germline V gene sequence: CDR1 SGHTA, CDR2 FQGNSA. The V and J ends lost 2 bases and 5 bases respectively, with 16 bases between them. CDR3 length: 16 residues. The CDR3 DNA reads TGTGCCAGCAGCTTACGTTCGCGGAGTTGGAACAATGAGCAGTTCTTC. Protein product: CASSLRSRSWNNEQFF.

V is TRBV7-8 and J is TRBJ2-1, with 9 bases fitting TRBD2. The CDR3 has 16 residues. V trimming: 3 bases; J trimming: 7 bases; junction bases outside the gene matches: 10. Germline loops: CDR1 SGHVS, CDR2 FQNEAQ. Here the CDR3 DNA reads TGTGCCAGCAGCTTTAGACTTAGCGGGGGTCAGAATGAGCAGTTCTTC. Its protein product is CASSFRLSGGQNEQFF.

CDR3 nucleotides: TGTGCCAGCACCTGGGGGGAGGGGGCCGGAGCTTTCTTT. Its translation is CASTWGEGAGAFF. The V call is TRBV2, the J call TRBJ1-1, with 7 bases that match TRBD1. CDR1 is SNHLY and CDR2 is FYNNEI in the germline V gene. CDR3 length equals 13 residues. With 7 bases clipped from V and 10 bases from J, the junction kept 12 bases outside the gene matches.

This clonotype was counted many times. The V and J genes are TRBV20-1 and TRBJ1-6, with D possibly matching TRBD1 (5 bases). V was shortened by 0 bases and J by 6 bases, with 15 bases between the two germline ends. CDR3 size: 16 residues. Germline CDR1 reads DFQATT; CDR2 reads SNEGSKA (reference sequence). CDR3 DNA: TGCAGTGCTAGAGAGCCTCCGGGACTTTCTAATTCACCCCTCCACTTT. This translates into CSAREPPGLSNSPLHF.

This clonotype was observed a few times. This chain connects TRBV4-1 to TRBJ1-5; D not certain. The CDR3 loop spans 13 amino acids. V lost 0 bases and J lost 4, with 4 bases in between. Germline CDR1 is MGHRA and CDR2 is YSYEKL. The CDR3, as DNA: TGCGCCAGCAGCCAAGAACGGAATCAGCCCCAGCATTTT. It yields the protein CASSQERNQPQHF.

There are a few counts of this clonotype. This chain links TRBV28 with TRBJ1-1, with TRBD1 as a possible D gene (6 bases). The length of the CDR3 is 13 residues. Germline-derived CDR1 and CDR2 are MDHEN and SYDVKM. Deletions cut 7 bases from V and 4 bases from J, with 13 bases between. CDR3 bases: TGTGCCAGCACCGAGGGAGGGGGCACTGAAGCTTTCTTT. Translated, it gives CASTEGGGTEAFF.

The V and J genes are TRBV5-1 and TRBJ2-3, with D perhaps assigned TRBD1 or TRBD2 (5 bases each). The CDR3 covers 14 residues. Trimming removed 5 bases from V and 0 bases from J, with 10 bases in between. Germline assignment: CDR1 SGHRS and CDR2 YFSETQ. The CDR3 nucleotides are TGCGCCAGCAGTGGGGGACCTAGCACAGATACGCAGTATTTT. It specifies CASSGGPSTDTQYF. The full variable domain, with the rest looked up from reference TRBV5-1 and TRBJ2-3, is KAGVTQTPRYLIKTRGQQVTLSCSPISGHRSVSWYQQTPGQGLQFLFEYFSETQRNKGNFPGRFSGRQFSNSRSEMNVSTLELGDSALYLCASSGGPSTDTQYFGPGTRLTVL.

This clonotype was seen a handful of times. This chain uses TRBV9 with TRBJ2-7, with 7 bases that match TRBD2. V lost 3 bases, J lost 3 bases, and 3 bases stayed unmatched. The germline V gene encodes CDR1 SGDLS and CDR2 YYNGEE. There are 13 residues in the CDR3. Written as DNA, the CDR3 is TGTGCCAGCAGCGCGTCGGGGGGCTACGAGCAGTACTTC. It codes for CASSASGGYEQYF.

The gene calls are TRBV25-1 and TRBJ1-2; perhaps TRBD1 as D (5 bases). Germline lookup yields CDR1 MGHDK and CDR2 SYGVNS. The V and J ends lost 1 base and 3 bases respectively, with 9 bases between them. CDR3 length equals 14 residues. CDR3 in amino acids: CASSEFGADYGYTF. For the CDR3, the DNA is TGTGCCAGCAGTGAATTTGGGGCAGACTATGGCTACACCTTC.

This chain joins TRBV4-1 and TRBJ2-2; D might be TRBD1 (6 bases). CDR3 length: 15 amino acids. Trimming removed 4 bases from V and 5 bases from J, with 14 bases in between. CDR1 is MGHRA and CDR2 is YSYEKL in the germline V gene. The CDR3 loop reads CASSPHRTGTGELFF. The CDR3 DNA reads TGCGCCAGCAGCCCACACAGAACAGGGACCGGGGAGCTGTTTTTT.